What follows are 31 T cell receptor beta chains derived from one specimen sequenced in a study of T cells in Graves' hyperthyroidism and ophthalmopathy. TCR beta CDR3 regions were amplified from RNA transcripts. The HTBI set primed first-round TCR CDR3 RT-PCR. TCRdb processed the multiplex PCR reads anew with MiXCR; each CDR3 protein has one entry. The table lists some 250,000 distinct CDR3 sequences, more than 14% of them singletons. The sequencing input was blood. The receptors derive from a woman between 40 and 50 years old with Graves' hyperthyroidism that later progressed to Graves' ophthalmopathy.

This clonotype was observed many times. The genes are TRBV28 and TRBJ2-7; D gene uncertain. The germline gives CDR1 MDHEN, CDR2 SYDVKM. V lost 6 bases and J lost 4, with 16 bases in between. CDR3 size: 14 residues. CDR3 amino acids: CASSGAVLKYEQYF. The CDR3 coding sequence is TGTGCCAGCAGCGGCGCGGTCCTCAAGTACGAGCAGTACTTC.

This clonotype was detected a few times. The rearrangement links TRBV14 to TRBJ2-1; 8 nucleotides agree with TRBD2. This CDR3 has 13 amino acids. Trimming at V came to 4 bases and at J to 7 bases, leaving 3 bases not matched to a gene. Germline CDR1 and CDR2: SGHDN and FVKESK. CDR3 bases: TGTGCCAGCAGCCGGACTAGCAGGAATGAGCAGTTCTTC. This sequence encodes CASSRTSRNEQFF.

This clonotype was observed many times. The chain uses TRBV28 and TRBJ2-7, with 12 bases that match TRBD2. The CDR3 runs to 16 residues. In germline, CDR1 is MDHEN, CDR2 SYDVKM. V lost 0 bases to trimming and J lost 6 bases; unmatched junction nucleotides: 6. CDR3 in DNA: TGTGCCAGCAGTTTATGGGCGGGGACTAGCGGGTGCGAGCAGTACTTC. It specifies CASSLWAGTSGCEQYF.

This clonotype came up a few times. The gene calls are TRBV27 and TRBJ2-2, with 8 bases identical to TRBD2. In germline, CDR1 is MNHEY, CDR2 SMNVEV (reference sequence). This CDR3 spans 15 amino acids. Trimming at V came to 5 bases and at J to 4 bases, leaving 6 bases not matched to a gene. The CDR3 spells CASSRSAGVTGELFF. CDR3 nucleotide sequence: TGTGCCAGCAGTCGGTCAGCGGGAGTCACCGGGGAGCTGTTTTTT.

DNA of the CDR3: TGTGCCAGCAGTTTGCTAGCGTTCTCCTACGAGCAGTACTTC. It codes for CASSLLAFSYEQYF. V gene TRBV6-5 combines with J gene TRBJ2-7; D perhaps matches TRBD2 (6 bases). The CDR3 loop spans 14 amino acids. Per the germline V gene, CDR1 is MNHEY and CDR2 is SVGAGI. Trimming took off 4 bases at V and 0 bases at J, with 10 bases between the two ends.

This clonotype appeared many times. This chain joins TRBV12-3 or TRBV12-4 and TRBJ2-2, with 7 bases that match TRBD1. The CDR3 runs to 14 residues. The V segment lost 4 bases and the J segment 5 bases; nucleotides outside the gene matches: 4. The CDR3 DNA is TGTGCCAGCAGTTCGGGACAGAAGACCGGGGAGCTGTTTTTT. Translated: CASSSGQKTGELFF.

This clonotype was observed a few times. This sequence joins TRBV3-1 and TRBJ2-5, with D tentatively TRBD1 (5 bases). Germline V lookup: CDR1 LGHDT, CDR2 YNNKEL (reference sequence). The CDR3 has 11 residues. The germline V and J ends were trimmed by 5 bases and 12 bases, with 13 bases remaining between them. Here the CDR3 reads CASSSRAGKYF. The CDR3 DNA is TGTGCCAGCAGCTCCCGGGCAGGGAAGTACTTC.

This clonotype was detected many times. This chain joins TRBV18 and TRBJ2-5; the D is unclear. The CDR3 is 12 residues long. Germline V gene sequence: CDR1 KGHSH, CDR2 LQKENI. Trimming left V 0 bases short and J 5 bases short, with 4 bases between. The chain's CDR3 is CASSPPRETQYF. For the CDR3, the DNA is TGTGCCAGCTCACCACCGCGGGAGACCCAGTACTTC.

In this sample, this clonotype turned up many times. The V call is TRBV20-1, the J call TRBJ1-5; D may be TRBD1 (5 bases). The germline CDR1 and CDR2 sequences are DFQATT and SNEGSKA (reference sequence). This CDR3 contains 15 residues. Trimming removed 0 bases at V and 0 bases at J, with 9 bases between. The DNA for the CDR3 is TGCAGTGCTAGAGACCCGACAGATAGCAATCAGCCCCAGCATTTT. Its protein is CSARDPTDSNQPQHF.

The table lists this clonotype with many counts. The rearrangement links TRBV11-2 to TRBJ2-6, with TRBD2 as a possible D gene (5 bases). CDR1 is SGHAT and CDR2 is FQNNGV in the germline V gene. The CDR3 is 22 amino acids. V was shortened by 3 bases and J by 0 bases, with 27 bases between the two germline ends. The CDR3 DNA follows: TGTGCCAGCAGCTTTCTCGGGGTAACGGCCCCTTGGGAACCCTCTGGGGCCAACGTCCTGACTTTC. It encodes CASSFLGVTAPWEPSGANVLTF.

This clonotype appeared many times. For the CDR3, the DNA is TGTGCCAGCAGATCGACTAGCGGGATAAGCTGGGAGCAGTTCTTC. Its translation: CASRSTSGISWEQFF. J is TRBJ2-1 and V is TRBV7-8; 11 bases map to TRBD2. The CDR3 has 15 amino acids. The trim removed 6 bases at V and 10 bases at J, leaving 11 bases unmatched. The germline V gene encodes CDR1 SGHVS and CDR2 FQNEAQ.

This clonotype showed up just once. J is TRBJ2-4 and V is TRBV5-8; possible D gene TRBD2, 5 bases. Trimming stripped 4 bases from V and 2 bases from J, with 10 bases between. Germline V lookup: CDR1 SGHTS, CDR2 YDEGEE. The CDR3 covers 14 residues. CDR3 residues: CASSRGETKNIQYF. CDR3 DNA: TGTGCCAGCAGCCGGGGAGAGACCAAAAACATTCAGTACTTC.

In its sample, this clonotype was seen many times. A read error may account for a junction end that differs from germline. The J gene is TRBJ2-3, the V gene TRBV27, with D possibly TRBD1 on 6 matching bases. The CDR3 totals 14 residues. Germline values: CDR1 MNHEY, CDR2 SMNVEV (reference sequence). The DNA of the CDR3 is TGTGCCAGCAGTTTATCGATATGGACAGATTCGCAGTATTTT. As protein: CASSLSIWTDSQYF.

The CDR3 DNA reads as TGTGCCAGCAGTTACGACCCAGGGTACCTCTTTAATTCACCCCTCCACTTT. It translates to CASSYDPGYLFNSPLHF. The chain combines TRBV6-5 with TRBJ1-6; D possibly corresponds to TRBD1 (5 bases). Germline CDR1 and CDR2: MNHEY and SVGAGI. The CDR3 is 17 residues long. V was shortened by 2 bases and J by 6 bases, with 17 bases between the two germline ends.

On this clonotype itself: Germline and junction disagree at one end, which may indicate a read error. The rearrangement uses TRBV5-4 and TRBJ2-7; TRBD1 might be the D (6 bases). The germline V gene encodes CDR1 SGHNT and CDR2 YYREEE (reference sequence). CDR3 size: 14 residues. CDR3 bases: TGTGCCAGCAGCTTGGCGGGCAGGGGCTACGAGCACTACTTC. It translates to CASSLAGRGYEHYF.

This clonotype was seen many times. The J gene is TRBJ2-7, the V gene TRBV6-1; perhaps TRBD1 as D (6 bases). This CDR3 has 15 amino acids. Germline-derived CDR1 and CDR2 are MNHNS and SASEGT. V gave up 5 bases and J gave up 1 base, with 15 bases separating them. The CDR3 protein is CASSLGQVGSYEQYF. Written as DNA, the CDR3 is TGTGCCAGCAGTCTGGGACAAGTAGGGTCCTACGAGCAGTACTTC.

The chain couples TRBV29-1 to TRBJ2-7; 8 bases align to TRBD2. The V and J ends lost 6 bases and 0 bases, in that order; junction bases with no gene match: 10. The CDR3 length is 15 residues. CDR1 and CDR2 (germline): SQVTM, ANQGSEA. This CDR3 reads CSVSPGGGSSYEQYF. The CDR3 DNA reads as TGCAGCGTCTCCCCGGGCGGGGGGAGCTCCTACGAGCAGTACTTC.

This clonotype was seen repeatedly, ten times or more. This CDR3 reads CAISAGSNEQFF. Written as DNA, the CDR3 is TGTGCCATCAGTGCAGGTAGCAATGAGCAGTTCTTC. The genes are TRBV10-3 and TRBJ2-1; D is ambiguous. The CDR3 sequence is 12 residues long. Germline V gives CDR1 ENHRY, CDR2 SYGVKD. The ends were cut back, 4 bases at V and 6 bases at J, with 7 bases in the middle.

This chain uses TRBV20-1 with TRBJ1-1, with 7 bases fitting TRBD1. Trimming took 0 bases from V and 4 from J; bases not matched to a gene: 14. Looked up from germline, CDR1 is DFQATT and CDR2 is SNEGSKA (reference sequence). The CDR3 is made up of 17 amino acids. The CDR3 DNA sequence: TGCAGTGCTAGAGATCTAGAGGGGGCGCATTCGGGCACTGAAGCTTTCTTT. It encodes CSARDLEGAHSGTEAFF.

This clonotype was seen many times. This sequence joins TRBV6-5 and TRBJ1-6, with D maybe TRBD1 (5 bases). This CDR3 comprises 15 residues. The V end lost 0 bases, the J end lost 10 bases, and 13 bases lay between the germline ends. Per germline, CDR1 MNHEY and CDR2 SVGAGI. As DNA, the CDR3 is TGTGCCAGCAGTTACTCTCGGGAGACAGACTCACCCCTCCACTTT. Translated, it gives CASSYSRETDSPLHF.

This chain uses TRBV20-1 with TRBJ2-5; 9 bases align to TRBD2. CDR1 is DFQATT and CDR2 is SNEGSKA in the germline V gene (reference sequence). This CDR3 contains 16 residues. Germline trimming cut 3 bases from V and 5 bases from J; bases unmatched to any gene: 13. The CDR3 loop is CSASGRLAVGWETQYF. The CDR3, as DNA: TGCAGTGCTAGCGGAAGACTAGCGGTGGGTTGGGAGACCCAGTACTTC.

This clonotype was recorded many times. The chain carries TRBV9 and TRBJ2-1, with 9 bases matching TRBD2. CDR1 is SGDLS, CDR2 YYNGEE, per germline. J lost 7 bases, V lost 0 bases, and 11 bases had no gene match. The CDR3 runs to 17 residues. The CDR3 DNA follows: TGTGCCAGCAGCGTAGCCGAGGGCGGGAGGGGGTGGAATGAGCAGTTCTTC. Residues: CASSVAEGGRGWNEQFF.

This clonotype was observed many times. This chain uses TRBV28 with TRBJ1-1; D not certain. Germline V gene lookup returns CDR1 MDHEN and CDR2 SYDVKM. This CDR3 has 12 residues. V shed 6 bases and J shed 1 base, with 6 bases lying between them. The CDR3 protein is CASRNWNTEAFF. The CDR3 DNA follows: TGTGCCAGCAGAAACTGGAACACTGAAGCTTTCTTT.

At least ten counts were recorded for this clonotype. This chain joins TRBV28 and TRBJ2-3; 9 bases align to TRBD2. The CDR3 covers 13 residues. Per the germline V gene, CDR1 is MDHEN and CDR2 is SYDVKM. V lost 4 bases and J lost 6; bases outside the gene matches: 2. Written as DNA, the CDR3 is TGTGCCAGCAGTTATAGCGGGAGTGATACGCAGTATTTT. The encoded protein is CASSYSGSDTQYF.

Ten or more counts support this clonotype. The chain uses TRBV3-1 and TRBJ2-5; D assignment may be TRBD1 or TRBD2 (5 bases each). V lost 8 bases and J 1 base, leaving 11 bases between the germline ends. Germline V lookup: CDR1 LGHDT, CDR2 YNNKEL (reference sequence). This CDR3 is 13 amino acids long. The CDR3 nucleotides are TGTGCCAGCGCCGGGGCAGTCCAAGAGACCCAGTACTTC. It encodes CASAGAVQETQYF.

This clonotype has ten or more counts. The J gene is TRBJ1-5, the V gene TRBV6-1; unclear D gene. CDR3 size: 13 residues. Germline V gene lookup returns CDR1 MNHNS and CDR2 SASEGT. Trimming took off 7 bases at V and 0 bases at J, with 7 bases between the two ends. This CDR3 reads CASMVDSNQPQHF. The DNA for the CDR3 is TGTGCCAGCATGGTGGATAGCAATCAGCCCCAGCATTTT.

This clonotype was counted ten times or more. For the CDR3, the DNA is TGTGCCATCAGTATGGGAACTGAAGCTTTCTTT. Its protein is CAISMGTEAFF. This chain joins TRBV10-3 and TRBJ1-1; D remains ambiguous. CDR3 length: 11 amino acids. Germline CDR1 ENHRY, CDR2 SYGVKD. Deletions cut 5 bases from V and 5 bases from J, with 6 bases between.

This clonotype was seen repeatedly, ten times or more. The J gene is TRBJ2-1, the V gene TRBV4-1, with 7 bases fitting TRBD1. In germline, CDR1 is MGHRA, CDR2 YSYEKL. V lost 4 bases and J lost 8; bases outside the gene matches: 14. There are 16 residues in the CDR3. The DNA of the CDR3 is TGCGCCAGCAGCCTTTCCGGGACAGAGAGGTTGGATGAGCAGTTCTTC. It codes for CASSLSGTERLDEQFF.

This clonotype was seen repeatedly, ten times or more. The genes are TRBV7-9 and TRBJ2-7; D remains unclear. The V end lost 2 bases, the J end lost 2 bases, and 10 bases lay between the germline ends. The germline V gene has CDR1 SEHNR and CDR2 FQNEAQ (reference sequence). This CDR3 is built from 14 residues. The CDR3 DNA follows: TGTGCCAGCAGCTTATTGCAGCCCCCCTACGAGCAGTACTTC. Translation gives CASSLLQPPYEQYF.

A few counts support this clonotype. The rearrangement uses TRBV3-1 and TRBJ1-6; D is possibly TRBD1 (5 bases). This CDR3 spans 15 amino acids. Trimming stripped 3 bases from V and 9 bases from J, with 15 bases between. Per germline, CDR1 LGHDT and CDR2 YNNKEL (reference sequence). The CDR3 is CASSQSNRLGSPLHF. CDR3 nucleotides: TGTGCCAGCAGCCAGTCTAACAGGCTGGGTTCACCCCTCCACTTT.

The gene calls are TRBV28 and TRBJ2-3; the match to TRBD2 covers 9 bases. The CDR3 totals 14 residues. V lost 6 bases, J lost 10 bases, and 11 bases stayed unmatched. Germline values: CDR1 MDHEN, CDR2 SYDVKM. CDR3 sequence (DNA): TGTGCCAGCAGAGTTCCTCTGGCGGGAGGGGCGCAGTATTTT. This sequence encodes CASRVPLAGGAQYF.